This TCR beta chain was recovered during a study of T-cell memory formation after mild COVID-19. General study findings and limits: Among contracting clones, CD4+ were mainly CM/EM and CD8+ enriched in EMRA.

Barcoded TCR alpha and TCR beta cDNA libraries with UMIs came from 5'RACE using constant-segment primers. MiXCR, applied by TCRdb to the 5' RACE reads, yields one record per CDR3 protein. Seen here are around 260,000 distinct CDR3 sequences, 15% to 20% observed once, and the top ten hold 22%. The CDR3 loop spans 14 amino acids. Trimming at V came to 3 bases and at J to 0 bases, leaving 2 bases not matched to a gene. Germline V gene sequence: CDR1 SGDLS, CDR2 YYNGEE. This clonotype was observed a handful of times. Its antigen is currently unknown. This receptor was identified in a man in his late teens or twenties who had mild COVID-19 (a few samples of this study predate the infection). Cell type and time point are not known. The sample was PBMCs or a T cell subset sorted from them (not recorded which). This chain uses TRBV9 with TRBJ2-7; 8 nucleotides match TRBD1. The CDR3 nucleotides are TGTGCCAGCAGCGCGACAGGGGCCTCCTACGAGCAGTACTTC. This sequence encodes CASSATGASYEQYF.